The 5 T cell receptor beta chains given below trace back to one sample, sequenced in a study of blood T cell repertoires in COVID-19. The table came from immunoSEQ multiplex PCR; TCRdb's copy has only in-frame clones and leaves some out. The table shows 250,000 or so clones, with roughly 80% occurring only once. Material for sequencing was peripheral blood. The receptors derive from a woman aged 18-29 years with acute or convalescent COVID-19.

This rearrangement joins TRBV11-2 to TRBJ2-2; no clear D gene. Germline CDR1 reads SGHAT; CDR2 reads FQNNGV. Trimming cost V 3 bases and J 0 bases, with 2 bases left between them. The CDR3 is made up of 13 amino acids. The CDR3 loop is CASSFTNTGELFF. The CDR3 coding sequence is TGTGCCAGCAGCTTCACGAACACCGGGGAGCTGTTTTTT.

The J gene is TRBJ1-5, the V gene TRBV9; the D gene is possibly TRBD1 (5 bases). CDR3 size: 14 residues. Germline lookup yields CDR1 SGDLS and CDR2 YYNGEE. The ends were cut back, 2 bases at V and 3 bases at J, with 9 bases in the middle. In DNA, the CDR3 is TGTGCCAGCAGCGTGGAGGGGCACAATCAGCCCCAGCATTTT. Amino acids: CASSVEGHNQPQHF. Combining the CDR3 with reference TRBV9 and TRBJ1-5 gives the whole variable domain DSGVTQTPKHLITATGQRVTLRCSPRSGDLSVYWYQQSLDQGLQFLIQYYNGEERAKGNILERFSAQQFPDLHSELNLSSLELGDSALYFCASSVEGHNQPQHFGDGTRLSIL.

The V gene is TRBV4-1, the J gene TRBJ1-5, with D possibly matching TRBD1 (6 bases). In germline, CDR1 is MGHRA, CDR2 YSYEKL. The V end was cut by 1 base, the J end by 6 bases, with 31 bases between. This CDR3 has 21 residues. The CDR3, as DNA: TGCGCCAGCAGCCAAGTGAAAGATTTCGCCGGGGGGGCGCGACCGGGTCAGCCCCAGCATTTT. Protein: CASSQVKDFAGGARPGQPQHF.

The genes are TRBV12-5 and TRBJ2-3, with D hard to call. V was pared by 1 base and J by 5 bases, with 4 bases between. The CDR3 totals 12 residues. Germline assignment: CDR1 LGHNT and CDR2 FRNRAP. CDR3 coding DNA: TGTGCTAGTGGTTTGGCTAGAGATACGCAGTATTTT. Its translation: CASGLARDTQYF.

V is TRBV7-2 and J is TRBJ1-6, with 10 nucleotides matching TRBD1. The junction had 8 bases not matched to a gene; V was cut back by 3 bases and J by 9 bases. The CDR3 consists of 16 residues. Germline values: CDR1 SGHTA, CDR2 FQGNSA. DNA of the CDR3: TGTGCCAGCAGCTTCCGCGACAGGGGGCGCGGTTCACCCCTCCACTTT. It codes for CASSFRDRGRGSPLHF. Looking up the rest from reference TRBV7-2 and TRBJ1-6 gives the full variable domain: GAGVSQSPSNKVTEKGKDVELRCDPISGHTALYWYRQSLGQGLEFLIYFQGNSAPDKSGLPSDRFSAERTGGSVSTLTIQRTQQEDSAVYLCASSFRDRGRGSPLHFGNGTRLTVT.